Following are 24 T cell receptor beta chains from one sample sequenced in a study of cytomegalovirus exposure and HLA in healthy donors. PCR primers comprised 60 Vbeta and 13 Jbeta primers. Only in-frame clones appear in the TCRdb table, and some are missing; sequencing was by immunoSEQ multiplex PCR. The sample holds approximately 150,000 clones, 75% to 80% seen once. The specimen sequenced was PBMCs. These receptors came from a middle-aged woman in good health and CMV-seropositive.

The chain uses TRBV6-1 and TRBJ1-1, with D perhaps TRBD1 (5 bases). Germline-derived CDR1 and CDR2 are MNHNS and SASEGT. V was shortened by 6 bases and J by 3 bases, with 11 bases between the two germline ends. The CDR3 covers 13 residues. In DNA form, the CDR3 reads TGTGCCAGCAGCTCGGGGGGAGACACTGAAGCTTTCTTT. Encoded protein: CASSSGGDTEAFF.

The chain recombines TRBV5-4 with TRBJ2-2; 7 bases line up with TRBD2. The CDR3 covers 15 residues. V lost 2 bases to trimming and J lost 2 bases; unmatched junction nucleotides: 3. The germline CDR1 and CDR2 sequences are SGHNT and YYREEE (reference sequence). In nucleotides, the CDR3 is TGTGCCAGCAGCTTTGCTAGCGGAAACACCGGGGAGCTGTTTTTT. Translation: CASSFASGNTGELFF.

The gene calls are TRBV30 and TRBJ2-1, with 9 bases fitting TRBD2. V shed 6 bases, J shed 2 bases, and the junction held 2 bases outside the gene matches. The CDR3 totals 13 residues. Germline V gene lookup returns CDR1 GTSNPN and CDR2 SVGIG (reference sequence). The chain's CDR3 is CACSGSTYNEQFF. The DNA of the CDR3 is TGTGCCTGTAGCGGGAGCACCTACAATGAGCAGTTCTTC.

The chain links TRBV19 to TRBJ2-5, with 7 bases matching TRBD2. The better agreement between TRBJ2-7 and the DNA end casts doubt on the J call. CDR1 is LNHDA, CDR2 SQIVND, per germline (reference sequence). The length of the CDR3 is 15 residues. The CDR3 DNA reads TGTGCCAGTAGTATGGGGGAGGGTCTCTCCTACGAGCAGTACTTC. It translates to CASSMGEGLSYEQYF.

The chain carries TRBV7-9 and TRBJ1-3, with unresolved D. The V gene's germline CDR1 is SEHNR and CDR2 FQNEAQ (reference sequence). This CDR3 has 16 residues. V shed 1 base and J shed 0 bases, with 10 bases lying between them. This CDR3 reads CASSLGAGYSGNTIYF. CDR3 DNA sequence: TGTGCCAGCAGCTTAGGAGCAGGATACTCTGGAAACACCATATATTTT.

This chain uses TRBV6-1 with TRBJ1-2; TRBD1 agrees at 7 bases. The length of the CDR3 is 13 residues. Trimming at V came to 5 bases and at J to 7 bases, leaving 7 bases not matched to a gene. CDR1 is MNHNS, CDR2 SASEGT, per germline. The CDR3 sequence: CASSYSGQRGYTF. CDR3 bases: TGTGCCAGCAGTTATTCGGGACAGCGTGGCTACACCTTC.

The gene calls are TRBV7-8 and TRBJ2-7; 7 bases match TRBD2. The germline CDR1 and CDR2 sequences are SGHVS and FQNEAQ. The CDR3 contains 13 residues. The J segment lost 3 bases and the V segment lost 1 base, leaving 0 bases of the junction unmatched. CDR3 region: CASSLVAGYEQYF. In nucleotides, the CDR3 is TGTGCCAGCAGCTTAGTAGCGGGCTACGAGCAGTACTTC. The full variable domain, completed using reference TRBV7-8 and TRBJ2-7, is GAGVSQSPRYKVAKRGQDVALRCDPISGHVSLFWYQQALGQGPEFLTYFQNEAQLDKSGLPSDRFFAERPEGSVSTLKIQRTQQEDSAVYLCASSLVAGYEQYFGPGTRLTVT.

This clone came up once. The chain recombines TRBV6-5 with TRBJ1-1; tentative D call: TRBD1 (5 bases). The CDR3 loop spans 14 amino acids. V gave up 5 bases and J gave up 2 bases, with 12 bases separating them. Germline assignment: CDR1 MNHEY and CDR2 SVGAGI. CDR3 residues: CASSPRGINTEAFF. DNA for the CDR3: TGTGCCAGCAGTCCCCGGGGGATAAACACTGAAGCTTTCTTT.

The chain uses TRBV27 and TRBJ2-3, with 12 bases aligning to TRBD2. The CDR3 extends over 16 amino acids. From germline, CDR1 is MNHEY and CDR2 SMNVEV (reference sequence). V lost 6 bases to trimming and J lost 5 bases; unmatched junction nucleotides: 9. The CDR3 reads CASSLLGLAGLDTQYF. The CDR3 nucleotides are TGTGCCAGCAGCCTACTGGGACTAGCGGGTCTAGATACGCAGTATTTT.

The sample holds a few counts of this clone. V usage is TRBV10-3 and J usage is TRBJ2-3, with TRBD2 identical over 8 bases. Germline trimming cut 10 bases from V and 1 base from J; bases unmatched to any gene: 10. Germline-derived CDR1 and CDR2 are ENHRY and SYGVKD. CDR3 length equals 15 residues. DNA of the CDR3: TGTGCCACCGTAGGGCTAGCGGGTGGCACAGATACGCAGTATTTT. It specifies CATVGLAGGTDTQYF.

The chain uses TRBV2 and TRBJ1-1; D gene unclear. CDR3 length equals 13 residues. CDR1 and CDR2 (germline): SNHLY, FYNNEI. Deletions cut 6 bases from V and 1 base from J, with 9 bases between. In nucleotides, the CDR3 is TGTGCCAGCAGGATAACAGAGAACACTGAAGCTTTCTTT. It codes for CASRITENTEAFF.

Comments on this clone: The sample contains more than one DNA sequence encoding this CDR3. Here the CDR3 DNA reads TGTGCCAGCAGCCCTCCAACCAGGGGTGGATATGGCTACACCTTC. The encoded protein is CASSPPTRGGYGYTF. The gene calls are TRBV28 and TRBJ1-2; tentative D call: TRBD1 (6 bases). The CDR3 has 15 residues. The germline gives CDR1 MDHEN, CDR2 SYDVKM. V lost 6 bases and J lost 5, with 19 bases in between.

CDR3 nucleotides: TGTGCCAGCAGCTTGGGTGGGGACAGGTCCTACAATGAGCAGTTCTTC. It is translated as CASSLGGDRSYNEQFF. The rearrangement links TRBV5-4 to TRBJ2-1, with TRBD1 matching over 8 bases. The germline V gene encodes CDR1 SGHNT and CDR2 YYREEE (reference sequence). V lost 0 bases and J lost 1; bases outside the gene matches: 3. The CDR3 has 16 residues.

V is TRBV6-1 and J is TRBJ2-5; TRBD1 might be the D (6 bases). Per germline, CDR1 MNHNS and CDR2 SASEGT. The CDR3 is 15 amino acids. V lost 8 bases to trimming and J lost 0 bases, with 16 bases between them. Here the CDR3 DNA reads TGTGCCAGCCGAGGACAGTCTGCCTACCAAGAGACCCAGTACTTC. Protein: CASRGQSAYQETQYF.

This chain connects TRBV6-5 to TRBJ2-6; tentatively, D is TRBD2 (6 bases). Germline lookup yields CDR1 MNHEY and CDR2 SVGAGI. The CDR3 length is 15 residues. V was pared by 10 bases and J by 4 bases, with 17 bases between. The CDR3 protein is CATSGGAAGANVLTF. CDR3 coding DNA: TGTGCCACATCCGGAGGGGCTGCAGGGGCCAACGTCCTGACTTTC.

This clone was picked up one time. The chain joins TRBV9 to TRBJ2-3, with D possibly matching TRBD1 (5 bases). Trimming left V 3 bases short and J 5 bases short, with 13 bases between. This CDR3 spans 14 amino acids. Per germline, CDR1 SGDLS and CDR2 YYNGEE. Here the CDR3 reads CASSGGRALDTQYF. The CDR3 coding sequence is TGTGCCAGCAGCGGTGGCAGGGCCTTAGATACGCAGTATTTT.

V gene TRBV5-1 combines with J gene TRBJ2-1, with 8 positions matching TRBD1. The CDR3 contains 15 residues. The ends lost 4 bases at V and 0 bases at J; junction bases unmatched: 3. CDR1 is SGHRS and CDR2 is YFSETQ in the germline V gene. The DNA of the CDR3 is TGCGCCAGCAGCCCTACAGGGGGCTCCTACAATGAGCAGTTCTTC. This encodes CASSPTGGSYNEQFF.

The V and J genes are TRBV4-1 and TRBJ1-5, with 9 positions matching TRBD1. Germline lookup yields CDR1 MGHRA and CDR2 YSYEKL. V lost 5 bases to trimming and J lost 7 bases; unmatched junction nucleotides: 6. The CDR3 contains 14 residues. The CDR3 DNA sequence: TGCGCCAGCAGCTGGGACAGGGTAGGGCAGCCCCAGCATTTT. Encoded protein: CASSWDRVGQPQHF.

V usage is TRBV13 and J usage is TRBJ2-7; D unclear. Germline values: CDR1 PRHDT, CDR2 FYEKMQ (reference sequence). With 4 bases removed from V and 6 bases from J, the gap between germline ends came to 19 bases. The CDR3 loop spans 15 amino acids. The CDR3 spells CASSSFLNPPVEQYF. In nucleotides, the CDR3 is TGTGCCAGCAGCTCCTTCCTTAATCCACCGGTCGAGCAGTACTTC.

J is TRBJ2-1 and V is TRBV7-9; 7 bases match TRBD2. Trimming cost V 5 bases and J 6 bases; bases outside gene matches: 13. The CDR3 has 16 residues. CDR1 and CDR2 from the germline V gene are SEHNR and FQNEAQ (reference sequence). The CDR3 DNA sequence: TGTGCCAGCAGCCCCCTTCCGGGTGCGGGAGCCAATGAGCAGTTCTTC. Its translation: CASSPLPGAGANEQFF.

The chain has TRBV7-9 and TRBJ2-3; 8 nucleotides align to TRBD2. Trimming took 5 bases from V and 6 from J; bases not matched to a gene: 13. The CDR3 has 16 amino acids. Germline loops: CDR1 SEHNR, CDR2 FQNEAQ (reference sequence). This chain's CDR3 is CASSPRRGGAKDTQYF. The CDR3 bases are TGTGCCAGCAGCCCCCGCCGGGGGGGAGCTAAGGATACGCAGTATTTT.

The chain uses TRBV4-1 and TRBJ2-2; possible D gene TRBD1, 5 bases. Germline V gene data show CDR1 as MGHRA and CDR2 as YSYEKL. The V end lost 2 bases, the J end lost 3 bases, and 10 bases lay between the germline ends. The CDR3 is made up of 15 amino acids. DNA for the CDR3: TGCGCCAGCAGCCAACCCGCCAGGGACACCGGGGAGCTGTTTTTT. Translation gives CASSQPARDTGELFF.

The rearrangement joins TRBV27 to TRBJ1-1, with D tentatively TRBD1 (6 bases). Germline-derived CDR1 and CDR2 are MNHEY and SMNVEV (reference sequence). The CDR3 extends over 15 amino acids. Between the trimmed V and J ends, which lost 6 bases and 6 bases, there was a span of 20 bases. The chain's CDR3 is CASRTLGYGGPEAFF. CDR3 nucleotides: TGTGCCAGCAGAACACTGGGGTATGGGGGCCCTGAAGCTTTCTTT.

The chain employs TRBV7-3 and TRBJ2-4; 13 bases agree with TRBD2. The CDR3 spans 20 residues. Germline-derived CDR1 and CDR2 are SGHTA and FQGTGA. V shed 5 bases and J 4 bases; nucleotides not matched to a gene: 17. The CDR3 nucleotides are TGTGCCAGCAGCCAGGAGGTTTCACTAGCGGGAGGGCTCGTTAAAAACATTCAGTACTTC. This encodes CASSQEVSLAGGLVKNIQYF.